Shown below are 15 T cell receptor beta chains from a single sample sequenced in a study of radiotherapy plus CTLA-4 blockade in lung cancer. Profiled with immunoSEQ multiplex PCR; TCRdb holds only in-frame clones, not every one. The data hold roughly 100,000 clones, with about 84% observed a single time. Sequencing used peripheral blood, obtained from a patient treated with radiotherapy plus ipilimumab. All receptors come from a human donor with non-small cell lung cancer that progressed on radiotherapy plus ipilimumab. Some clones in this sample may be carry-over from other donors' samples.

The chain's CDR3 is CASSYERGGQETQYF. The CDR3 nucleotides are TGTGCCAGCAGTTACGAGCGGGGGGGCCAAGAGACCCAGTACTTC. This sequence joins TRBV6-6 and TRBJ2-5; 10 nucleotides match TRBD2. This CDR3 contains 15 residues. Germline CDR1 MNHNY, CDR2 SVGAGI (reference sequence). The V gene end was trimmed by 2 bases and the J gene end by 1 base; junction bases not matched to a gene: 1.

J is TRBJ1-1 and V is TRBV4-3; the D is unclear. CDR1 and CDR2 (germline): LGHNA, YSLEER. There are 14 residues in the CDR3. V dropped 1 base and J dropped 1 base, with 7 bases sitting between them. The CDR3 spells CASSQVLQNTEAFF. Here the CDR3 DNA reads TGCGCCAGCAGCCAAGTCCTCCAGAACACTGAAGCTTTCTTT.

V is TRBV15 and J is TRBJ1-2; D remains ambiguous. Germline V gene data show CDR1 as LNHNV and CDR2 as YYDKDF (reference sequence). V lost 4 bases and J lost 6, with 9 bases in between. The CDR3 extends over 12 amino acids. The CDR3 coding sequence is TGTGCCACCAGCAACCGCCTTCATGGCTACACCTTC. Protein: CATSNRLHGYTF.

The chain joins TRBV9 to TRBJ1-2; 9 nucleotides align to TRBD1. The V segment lost 3 bases and the J segment 8 bases; nucleotides outside the gene matches: 11. Germline loops: CDR1 SGDLS, CDR2 YYNGEE. The CDR3 totals 15 residues. CDR3 loop: CASSGQGGLLTGYTF. The CDR3 DNA follows: TGTGCCAGCAGCGGACAGGGGGGACTACTGACGGGCTACACCTTC.

This clone was recorded only once. The chain uses TRBV2 and TRBJ1-2; 8 nucleotides line up with TRBD1. J lost 7 bases, V lost 6 bases, and 10 bases had no gene match. Germline values: CDR1 SNHLY, CDR2 FYNNEI. CDR3 length: 14 residues. CDR3 in amino acids: CASSERTGRIGYTF. DNA of the CDR3: TGTGCCAGCAGCGAACGGACAGGGCGTATTGGCTACACCTTC.

The rearrangement links TRBV4-2 to TRBJ2-3; unclear D gene. Germline V CDR1 and CDR2: LGHNA, YNFKEQ. V lost 7 bases and J lost 1, with 15 bases in between. CDR3 length: 15 residues. The CDR3 sequence is CASTPNPHGTDTQYF. Written as DNA, the CDR3 is TGTGCCAGCACCCCCAACCCTCATGGCACAGATACGCAGTATTTT.

V usage is TRBV7-2 and J usage is TRBJ2-3; 8 bases fit TRBD2. Germline V gene sequence: CDR1 SGHTA, CDR2 FQGNSA. The CDR3 loop spans 16 amino acids. V shed 5 bases, J shed 12 bases, and the junction held 19 bases outside the gene matches. CDR3 sequence reads: CASSPKQAGEDFSQYF. CDR3 sequence (DNA): TGTGCCAGCAGCCCAAAACAAGCGGGGGAGGACTTCTCACAGTATTTT.

The chain links TRBV28 to TRBJ2-7; 14 bases line up with TRBD2. This CDR3 comprises 19 residues. Germline loops: CDR1 MDHEN, CDR2 SYDVKM. The V gene end was trimmed by 5 bases and the J gene end by 0 bases; junction bases not matched to a gene: 12. The CDR3 region is CASSEREGTSGGLSYEQYF. As DNA, the CDR3 is TGTGCCAGCAGTGAAAGAGAGGGGACTAGCGGGGGCCTCTCCTACGAGCAGTACTTC.

The chain's CDR3 is CASSKLPPANYGYTF. The CDR3 DNA is TGTGCCAGCAGCAAACTGCCACCCGCTAACTATGGCTACACCTTC. The rearrangement uses TRBV21-1 and TRBJ1-2. TRBV21-1 is a known pseudogene. This CDR3 contains 15 residues.

This chain uses TRBV15 with TRBJ1-2, with D uncertain. The germline V gene encodes CDR1 LNHNV and CDR2 YYDKDF (reference sequence). V lost 5 bases and J 0 bases, leaving 10 bases between the germline ends. The CDR3 contains 14 residues. CDR3 sequence: CATSGTAANYGYTF. CDR3 in DNA: TGTGCCACCAGCGGCACGGCGGCTAACTATGGCTACACCTTC.

The chain has TRBV6-5 and TRBJ2-5; 8 bases are a match to TRBD1. V was clipped by 7 bases and J by 3 bases; unmatched bases: 7. The CDR3 spans 14 residues. Germline CDR1 MNHEY, CDR2 SVGAGI. The CDR3 spells CASTLTGGEETQYF. The CDR3 DNA reads TGTGCCAGCACCCTTACAGGGGGTGAAGAGACCCAGTACTTC.

This clone was picked up one time. This chain connects TRBV5-5 to TRBJ2-3; possible D gene TRBD2, 5 bases. The V and J ends lost 4 bases and 1 base respectively, with 16 bases between them. The germline gives CDR1 SGHKS, CDR2 YYEKEE (reference sequence). This CDR3 region has 16 residues. CDR3 sequence reads: CASSLTAHGGTDTQYF. CDR3 in DNA: TGTGCCAGCAGCCTAACGGCTCACGGGGGCACAGATACGCAGTATTTT.

The J gene is TRBJ2-3, the V gene TRBV4-2; D is unresolved. The CDR3 spans 14 residues. Deletions cut 1 base from V and 3 bases from J, with 8 bases between. Germline V gives CDR1 LGHNA, CDR2 YNFKEQ. The CDR3 DNA is TGTGCCAGCAGCCAAGCAACCAGAACAGATACGCAGTATTTT. Its translation is CASSQATRTDTQYF.

V gene TRBV18 combines with J gene TRBJ1-2, with no clear D. Deletions cut 3 bases from V and 2 bases from J, with 10 bases between. This CDR3 has 14 residues. Germline V CDR1 and CDR2: KGHSH, LQKENI. CDR3 residues: CASSPAAGNYGYTF. Here the CDR3 DNA reads TGTGCCAGCTCACCCGCCGCCGGCAACTATGGCTACACCTTC. The full variable domain, its missing parts supplied by reference TRBV18 and TRBJ1-2, is NAGVMQNPRHLVRRRGQEARLRCSPMKGHSHVYWYRQLPEEGLKFMVYLQKENIIDESGMPKERFSAEFPKEGPSILRIQQVVRGDSAAYFCASSPAAGNYGYTFGSGTRLTVV.

In this sample, this clone turned up a few times. The chain joins TRBV2 to TRBJ1-4; TRBD1 matches 7 bases. Germline V gene lookup returns CDR1 SNHLY and CDR2 FYNNEI. The CDR3 runs 12 residues. With V trimmed by 6 bases and J by 7 bases, 2 bases remained unmatched. The CDR3 sequence is CASSWTGEKLFF. For the CDR3, the DNA is TGTGCCAGCAGCTGGACAGGTGAAAAACTGTTTTTT.